What follows are 2 T cell receptor beta chains derived from one specimen sequenced in a study of T cell repertoires in cytomegalovirus infection. MiXCR, applied by TCRdb to the reads, yields one record per CDR3 protein. The sample lists roughly 500,000 distinct CDR3 sequences; roughly a third were seen once. Antigen specificity for these receptors is unknown. Sequencing used cultured PBMCs, obtained from culture after CMV antigen stimulation. Receptors originate from a human donor in good health (CMV status not recorded). Some clones in this sample may be carry-over from other donors' samples.

This clonotype was counted between two and nine times. The rearrangement links TRBV7-2 to TRBJ2-3; weak D call: TRBD1 (5 bases). Germline V CDR1 and CDR2: SGHTA, FQGNSA. CDR3 length equals 12 residues. V was shortened by 3 bases and J by 14 bases, with 15 bases between the two germline ends. The CDR3 sequence: CASSFNYQGRYF. In DNA form, the CDR3 reads TGTGCCAGCAGCTTCAACTATCAGGGCCGGTATTTT. The full variable domain, in which reference TRBV7-2 and TRBJ2-3 provide the parts outside the CDR3, is GAGVSQSPSNKVTEKGKDVELRCDPISGHTALYWYRQSLGQGLEFLIYFQGNSAPDKSGLPSDRFSAERTGGSVSTLTIQRTQQEDSAVYLCASSFNYQGRYFGPGTRLTVL.

The V call is TRBV7-6, the J call TRBJ1-4, with D possibly being TRBD1 (5 bases). The CDR3 covers 16 residues. Between the trimmed V and J ends, which lost 2 bases and 0 bases, there was a span of 10 bases. Germline CDR1 is SGHVS and CDR2 is FNYEAQ. The DNA of the CDR3 is TGTGCCAGCAGCTTACGGCAGGGCGCAACTAATGAAAAACTGTTTTTT. Translated, it gives CASSLRQGATNEKLFF.